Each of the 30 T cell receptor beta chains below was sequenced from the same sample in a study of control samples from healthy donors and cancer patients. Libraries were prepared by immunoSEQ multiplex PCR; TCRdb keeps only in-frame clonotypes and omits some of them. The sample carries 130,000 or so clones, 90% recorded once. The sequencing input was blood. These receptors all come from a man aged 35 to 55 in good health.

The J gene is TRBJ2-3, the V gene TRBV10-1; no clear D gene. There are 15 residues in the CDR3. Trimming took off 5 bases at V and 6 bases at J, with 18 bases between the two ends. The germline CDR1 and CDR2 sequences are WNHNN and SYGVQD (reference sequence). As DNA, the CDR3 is TGCGCCAGCAGTAGGGCCTTAGGTCCAGAGGATACGCAGTATTTT. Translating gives CASSRALGPEDTQYF.

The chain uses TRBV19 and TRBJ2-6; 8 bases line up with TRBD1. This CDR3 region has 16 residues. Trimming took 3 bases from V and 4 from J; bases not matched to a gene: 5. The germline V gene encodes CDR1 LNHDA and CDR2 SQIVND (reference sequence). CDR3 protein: CASSMSGGIGANVLTF. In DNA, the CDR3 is TGTGCCAGTAGTATGTCAGGGGGCATAGGGGCCAACGTCCTGACTTTC.

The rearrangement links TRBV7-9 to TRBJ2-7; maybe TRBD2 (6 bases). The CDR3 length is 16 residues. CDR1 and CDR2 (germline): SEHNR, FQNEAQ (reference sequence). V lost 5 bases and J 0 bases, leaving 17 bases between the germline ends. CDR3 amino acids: CASSPWGAGSSYEQYF. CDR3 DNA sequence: TGTGCCAGCAGCCCGTGGGGTGCGGGGAGCTCCTACGAGCAGTACTTC.

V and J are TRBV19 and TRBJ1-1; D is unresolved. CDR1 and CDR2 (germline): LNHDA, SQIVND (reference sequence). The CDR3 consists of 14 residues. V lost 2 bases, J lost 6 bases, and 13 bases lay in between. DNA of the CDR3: TGTGCCAGTAGTATACGTTTTCGAGTCCCTGAAGCTTTCTTT. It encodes CASSIRFRVPEAFF.

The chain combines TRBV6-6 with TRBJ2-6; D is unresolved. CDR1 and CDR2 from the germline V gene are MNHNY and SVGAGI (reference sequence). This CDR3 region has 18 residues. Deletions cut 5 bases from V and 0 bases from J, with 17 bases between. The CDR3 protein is CASSLARTYSSGANVLTF. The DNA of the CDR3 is TGTGCCAGCAGTCTCGCGCGAACCTACAGCTCTGGGGCCAACGTCCTGACTTTC.

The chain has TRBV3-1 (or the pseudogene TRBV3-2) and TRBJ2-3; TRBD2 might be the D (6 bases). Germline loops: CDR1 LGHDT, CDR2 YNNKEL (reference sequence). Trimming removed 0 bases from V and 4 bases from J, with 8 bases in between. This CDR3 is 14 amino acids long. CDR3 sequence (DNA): TGTGCCAGCAGCCAAGACAGGGAGGCAGATACGCAGTATTTT. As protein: CASSQDREADTQYF.

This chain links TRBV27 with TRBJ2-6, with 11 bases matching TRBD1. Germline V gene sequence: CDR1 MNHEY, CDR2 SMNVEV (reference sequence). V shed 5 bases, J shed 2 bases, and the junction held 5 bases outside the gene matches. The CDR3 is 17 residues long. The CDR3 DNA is TGTGCCAGCAGTCACCGGGACAGGGGGACTGGGGCCAACGTCCTGACTTTC. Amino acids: CASSHRDRGTGANVLTF.

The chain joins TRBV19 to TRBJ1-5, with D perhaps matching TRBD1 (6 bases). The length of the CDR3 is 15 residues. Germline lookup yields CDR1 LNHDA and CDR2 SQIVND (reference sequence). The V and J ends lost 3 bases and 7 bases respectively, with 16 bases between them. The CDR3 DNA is TGTGCCAGTAGTATCAGCGACAGGTCCGGGCAGCCCCAGCATTTT. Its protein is CASSISDRSGQPQHF. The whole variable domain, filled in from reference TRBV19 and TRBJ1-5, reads DGGITQSPKYLFRKEGQNVTLSCEQNLNHDAMYWYRQDPGQGLRLIYYSQIVNDFQKGDIAEGYSVSREKKESFPLTVTSAQKNPTAFYLCASSISDRSGQPQHFGDGTRLSIL.

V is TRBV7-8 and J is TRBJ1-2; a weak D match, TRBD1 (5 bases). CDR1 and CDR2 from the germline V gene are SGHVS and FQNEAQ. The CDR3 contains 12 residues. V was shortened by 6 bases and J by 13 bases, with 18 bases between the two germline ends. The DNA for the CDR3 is TGTGCCAGCAGTCTAGCGGGGGGTGAGGCCACCTTC. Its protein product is CASSLAGGEATF. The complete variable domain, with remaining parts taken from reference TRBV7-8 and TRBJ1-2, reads GAGVSQSPRYKVAKRGQDVALRCDPISGHVSLFWYQQALGQGPEFLTYFQNEAQLDKSGLPSDRFFAERPEGSVSTLKIQRTQQEDSAVYLCASSLAGGEATFGSGTRLTVV.

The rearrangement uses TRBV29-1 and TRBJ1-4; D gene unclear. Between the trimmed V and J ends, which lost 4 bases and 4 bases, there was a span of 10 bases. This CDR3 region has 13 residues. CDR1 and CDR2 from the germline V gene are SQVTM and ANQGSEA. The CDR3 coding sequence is TGCAGCGTTGCAGCCCTTTATAATGAAAAACTGTTTTTT. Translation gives CSVAALYNEKLFF.

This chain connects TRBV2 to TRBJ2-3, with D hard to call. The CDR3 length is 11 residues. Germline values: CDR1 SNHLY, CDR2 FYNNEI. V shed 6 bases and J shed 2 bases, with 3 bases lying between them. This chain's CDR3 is CASRATDTQYF. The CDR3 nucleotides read TGTGCCAGCAGGGCCACAGATACGCAGTATTTT.

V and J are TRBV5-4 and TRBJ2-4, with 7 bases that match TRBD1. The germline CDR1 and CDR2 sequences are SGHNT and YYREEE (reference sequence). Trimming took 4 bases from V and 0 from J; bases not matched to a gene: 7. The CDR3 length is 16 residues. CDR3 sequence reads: CASSEQGRVAKNIQYF. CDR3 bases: TGTGCCAGCAGCGAACAGGGGCGGGTAGCCAAAAACATTCAGTACTTC.

In nucleotides, the CDR3 is TGTGCCAGCAGGGCAGTCTCTGGGGCCAACGTCCTGACTTTC. Translation: CASRAVSGANVLTF. This chain links TRBV28 with TRBJ2-6; D gene unclear. V was trimmed by 6 bases and J by 0 bases, leaving 6 bases between them. CDR1 is MDHEN, CDR2 SYDVKM, per germline. The CDR3 runs 14 residues.

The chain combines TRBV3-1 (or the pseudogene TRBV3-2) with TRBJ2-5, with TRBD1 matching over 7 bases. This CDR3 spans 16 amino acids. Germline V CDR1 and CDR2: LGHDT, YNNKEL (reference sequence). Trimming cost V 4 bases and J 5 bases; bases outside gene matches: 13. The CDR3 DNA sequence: TGTGCCAGCAGCCCCATACAAATGACAGGGATGGAGACCCAGTACTTC. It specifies CASSPIQMTGMETQYF.

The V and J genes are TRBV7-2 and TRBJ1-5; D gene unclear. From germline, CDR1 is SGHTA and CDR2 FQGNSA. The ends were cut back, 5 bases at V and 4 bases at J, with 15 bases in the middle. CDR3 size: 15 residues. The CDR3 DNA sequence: TGTGCCAGCAGCATCAGTGGACGGAATAATCAGCCCCAGCATTTT. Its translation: CASSISGRNNQPQHF.

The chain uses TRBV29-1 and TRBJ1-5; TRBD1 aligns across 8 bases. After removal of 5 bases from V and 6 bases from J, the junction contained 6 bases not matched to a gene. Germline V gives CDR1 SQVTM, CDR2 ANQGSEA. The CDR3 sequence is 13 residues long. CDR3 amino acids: CSVRTGPSQPQHF. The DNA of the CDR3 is TGCAGCGTTCGGACAGGGCCCAGTCAGCCCCAGCATTTT.

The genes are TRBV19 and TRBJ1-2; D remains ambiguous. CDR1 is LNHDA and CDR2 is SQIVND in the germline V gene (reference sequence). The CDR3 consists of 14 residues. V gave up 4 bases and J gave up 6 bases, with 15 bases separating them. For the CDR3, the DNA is TGTGCCAGTAGTAACCAGGCGGGCGCCCATGGCTACACCTTC. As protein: CASSNQAGAHGYTF.

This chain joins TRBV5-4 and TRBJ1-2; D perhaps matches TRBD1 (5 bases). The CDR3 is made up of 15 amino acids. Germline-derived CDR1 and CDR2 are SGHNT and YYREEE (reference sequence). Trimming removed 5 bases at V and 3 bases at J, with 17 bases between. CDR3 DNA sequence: TGTGCCAGCAGTCTGAATAGTAGGGGACACTATGGCTACACCTTC. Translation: CASSLNSRGHYGYTF.

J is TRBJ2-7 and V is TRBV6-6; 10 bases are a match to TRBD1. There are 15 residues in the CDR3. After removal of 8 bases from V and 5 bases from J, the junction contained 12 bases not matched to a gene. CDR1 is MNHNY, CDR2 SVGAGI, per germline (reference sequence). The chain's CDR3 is CASGGGQGSLDEQYF. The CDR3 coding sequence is TGTGCCAGCGGGGGGGGACAGGGGAGTTTAGACGAGCAGTACTTC.

DNA of the CDR3: TGTGCCAGCAGCCGGGACAGGGGGAACACTGAAGCTTTCTTT. The encoded protein is CASSRDRGNTEAFF. The chain combines TRBV2 with TRBJ1-1; 10 bases map to TRBD1. The CDR3 contains 14 residues. The trim removed 6 bases at V and 1 base at J, leaving 2 bases unmatched. Germline V lookup: CDR1 SNHLY, CDR2 FYNNEI.

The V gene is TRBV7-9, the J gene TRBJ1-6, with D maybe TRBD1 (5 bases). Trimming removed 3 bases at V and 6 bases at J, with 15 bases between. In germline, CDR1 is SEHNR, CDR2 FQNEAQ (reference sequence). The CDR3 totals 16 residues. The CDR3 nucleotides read TGTGCCAGCAGCTTTACCGTAGGGAGGGGTAATTCACCCCTCCACTTT. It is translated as CASSFTVGRGNSPLHF. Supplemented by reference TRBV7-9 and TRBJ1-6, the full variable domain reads DTGVSQNPRHKITKRGQNVTFRCDPISEHNRLYWYRQTLGQGPEFLTYFQNEAQLEKSRLLSDRFSAERPKGSFSTLEIQRTEQGDSAMYLCASSFTVGRGNSPLHFGNGTRLTVT.

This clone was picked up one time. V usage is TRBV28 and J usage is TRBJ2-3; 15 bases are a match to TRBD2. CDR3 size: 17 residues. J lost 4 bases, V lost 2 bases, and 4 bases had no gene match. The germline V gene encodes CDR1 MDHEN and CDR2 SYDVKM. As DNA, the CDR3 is TGTGCCAGCAGTTTACCGGGGACTAGCGGGGGGTCAGATACGCAGTATTTT. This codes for CASSLPGTSGGSDTQYF.

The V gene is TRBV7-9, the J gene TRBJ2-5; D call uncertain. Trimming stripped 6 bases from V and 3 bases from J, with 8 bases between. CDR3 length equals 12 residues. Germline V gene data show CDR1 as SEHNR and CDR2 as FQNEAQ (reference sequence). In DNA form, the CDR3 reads TGTGCCAGCAGGACGTTCGAAGAGACCCAGTACTTC. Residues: CASRTFEETQYF.

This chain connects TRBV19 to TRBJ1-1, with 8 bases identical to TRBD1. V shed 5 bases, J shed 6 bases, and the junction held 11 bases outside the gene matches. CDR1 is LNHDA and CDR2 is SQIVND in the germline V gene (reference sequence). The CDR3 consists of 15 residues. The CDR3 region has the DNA TGTGCCAGTAGTGTCCAAACAGGGGGTGTTTCTGAAGCTTTCTTT. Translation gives CASSVQTGGVSEAFF.

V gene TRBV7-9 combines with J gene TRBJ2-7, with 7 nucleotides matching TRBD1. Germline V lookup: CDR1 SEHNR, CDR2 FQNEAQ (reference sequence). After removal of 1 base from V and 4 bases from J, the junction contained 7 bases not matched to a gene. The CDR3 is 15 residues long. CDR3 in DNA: TGTGCCAGCAGCTTAGGGGGACAGACCCTATACGAGCAGTACTTC. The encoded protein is CASSLGGQTLYEQYF.

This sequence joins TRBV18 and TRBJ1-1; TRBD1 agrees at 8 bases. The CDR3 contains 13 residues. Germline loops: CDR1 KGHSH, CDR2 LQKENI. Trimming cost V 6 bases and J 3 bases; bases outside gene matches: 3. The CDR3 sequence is CASSRDRYTEAFF. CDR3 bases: TGTGCCAGCTCCCGGGACAGGTACACTGAAGCTTTCTTT.

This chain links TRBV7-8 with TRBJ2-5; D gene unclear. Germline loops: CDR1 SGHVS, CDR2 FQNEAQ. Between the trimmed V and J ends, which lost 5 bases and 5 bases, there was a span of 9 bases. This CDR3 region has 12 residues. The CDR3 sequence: CASSPSRETQYF. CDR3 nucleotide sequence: TGTGCCAGCAGCCCCTCCCGGGAGACCCAGTACTTC.

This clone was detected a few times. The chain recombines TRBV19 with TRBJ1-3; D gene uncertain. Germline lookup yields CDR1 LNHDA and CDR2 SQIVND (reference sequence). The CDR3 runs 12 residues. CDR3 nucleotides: TGTCCCCCACAGAGCTCTGGAAACACCATATATTTT. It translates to CPPQSSGNTIYF. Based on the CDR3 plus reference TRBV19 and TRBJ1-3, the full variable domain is DGGITQSPKYLFRKEGQNVTLSCEQNLNHDAMYWYRQDPGQGLRLIYYSQIVNDFQKGDIAEGYSVSREKKESFPLTVTSAQKNPTAFYLCPPQSSGNTIYFGEGSWLTVV.

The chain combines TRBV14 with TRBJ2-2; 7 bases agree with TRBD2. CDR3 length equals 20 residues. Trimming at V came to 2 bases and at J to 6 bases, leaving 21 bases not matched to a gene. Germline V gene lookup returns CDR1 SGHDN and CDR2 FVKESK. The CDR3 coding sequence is TGTGCCAGCAGCCAAACTGGAACGTGGAGCGGGGCGGGGGACGCCGGGGAGCTGTTTTTT. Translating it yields CASSQTGTWSGAGDAGELFF. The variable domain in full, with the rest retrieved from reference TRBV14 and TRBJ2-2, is EAGVTQFPSHSVIEKGQTVTLRCDPISGHDNLYWYRRVMGKEIKFLLHFVKESKQDESGMPNNRFLAERTGGTYSTLKVQPAELEDSGVYFCASSQTGTWSGAGDAGELFFGEGSRLTVL.

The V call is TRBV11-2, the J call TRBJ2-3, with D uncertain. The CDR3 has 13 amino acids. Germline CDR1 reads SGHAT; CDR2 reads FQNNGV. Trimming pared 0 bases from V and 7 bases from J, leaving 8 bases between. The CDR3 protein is CASSLDMVNTQYF. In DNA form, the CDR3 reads TGTGCCAGCAGCTTAGATATGGTGAATACGCAGTATTTT.